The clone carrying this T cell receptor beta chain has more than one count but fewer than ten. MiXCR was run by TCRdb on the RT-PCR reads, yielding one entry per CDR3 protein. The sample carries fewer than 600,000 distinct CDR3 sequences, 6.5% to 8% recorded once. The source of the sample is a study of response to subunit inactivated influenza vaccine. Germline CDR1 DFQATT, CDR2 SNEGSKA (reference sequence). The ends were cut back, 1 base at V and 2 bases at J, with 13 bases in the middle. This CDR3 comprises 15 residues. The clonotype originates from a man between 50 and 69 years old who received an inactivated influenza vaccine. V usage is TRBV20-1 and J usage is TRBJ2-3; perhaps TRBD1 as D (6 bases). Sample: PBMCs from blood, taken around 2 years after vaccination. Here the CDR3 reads CSARAAGAFTDTQYF. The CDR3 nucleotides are TGCAGTGCTAGAGCGGCAGGGGCCTTCACAGATACGCAGTATTTT.